These 28 T cell receptor beta chains were sequenced from one sample in a study of T cells in Graves' hyperthyroidism and ophthalmopathy. RNA transcripts provided the source from which TCR beta CDR3 regions were amplified. The HTBI primer set drove a first-round RT-PCR of the TCR CDR3. Using its own MiXCR run on the multiplex PCR reads, TCRdb lists one record per CDR3 protein. The table has some 380,000 distinct CDR3 sequences, roughly 12% seen once. Sequenced input: blood. The source of these receptors is a man aged 30 to 39 with Graves' hyperthyroidism that later progressed to Graves' ophthalmopathy.

On this clonotype itself: A much more abundant neighbour one base away suggests this may be a read error. The chain combines TRBV4-2 with TRBJ2-3; 15 bases line up with TRBD2. Germline CDR1 reads LGHNA; CDR2 reads YNFKEQ. CDR3 length: 16 amino acids. Unmatched junction bases numbered 0, after V lost 1 base and J lost 4 bases. The CDR3 loop is CASSQGTSGGADTQYF. As DNA, the CDR3 is TGTGCCAGCAGCCAAGGGACTAGCGGGGGGGCAGATACGCAGTATTTT.

This clonotype was recorded a few times. The rearrangement links TRBV5-1 to TRBJ2-1; 10 nucleotides agree with TRBD2. The CDR3 extends over 15 amino acids. CDR1 and CDR2 from the germline V gene are SGHRS and YFSETQ. After removal of 0 bases from V and 7 bases from J, the junction contained 4 bases not matched to a gene. This CDR3 reads CASSLELAGTNEQFF. CDR3 in DNA: TGCGCCAGCAGCTTGGAACTAGCGGGGACGAATGAGCAGTTCTTC.

The chain couples TRBV7-9 to TRBJ1-5, with 8 positions matching TRBD1. Per the germline V gene, CDR1 is SEHNR and CDR2 is FQNEAQ (reference sequence). The CDR3 has 15 amino acids. V trimming: 5 bases; J trimming: 5 bases; junction bases outside the gene matches: 8. CDR3 protein: CASSAAGGLDQPQHF. The CDR3 bases are TGTGCCAGCAGCGCCGCAGGGGGCCTGGATCAGCCCCAGCATTTT.

This clonotype occurred a few times. The V and J genes are TRBV28 and TRBJ2-1; 13 bases align to TRBD2. V was clipped by 3 bases and J by 6 bases; unmatched bases: 2. The CDR3 is 15 residues long. Looked up from germline, CDR1 is MDHEN and CDR2 is SYDVKM. The CDR3 protein is CASSLGLAGTNEQFF. In DNA form, the CDR3 reads TGTGCCAGCAGTTTGGGACTAGCGGGGACCAATGAGCAGTTCTTC.

In this sample, this clonotype turned up a few times. A single base separates this from a much larger clone, so it may be a read error. V is TRBV28 and J is TRBJ1-6; a possible D gene is TRBD1 (5 bases). The V gene's germline CDR1 is MDHEN and CDR2 SYDVKM. The CDR3 contains 15 residues. The CDR3 spells CASSFLSRDNSPLLF. The CDR3, as DNA: TGTGCCAGCAGTTTTCTCAGCAGGGATAATTCACCCCTCCTCTTT.

This clonotype was observed at least ten times. The V gene is TRBV29-1, the J gene TRBJ2-1, with 7 positions matching TRBD2. This CDR3 comprises 18 residues. Germline assignment: CDR1 SQVTM and CDR2 ANQGSEA. J lost 7 bases, V lost 5 bases, and 23 bases had no gene match. CDR3 sequence (DNA): TGCAGCGTTAAAGGGTGGAGAGCGGGGAAGGGTAGCATGAATGAGCAGTTCTTC. It yields the protein CSVKGWRAGKGSMNEQFF.

This clonotype appeared many times. The chain has TRBV30 and TRBJ2-5, with unresolved D. CDR1 is GTSNPN and CDR2 is SVGIG in the germline V gene (reference sequence). Trimming pared 0 bases from V and 5 bases from J, leaving 10 bases between. The CDR3 totals 13 residues. The CDR3 region is CAWSVRNGETQYF. CDR3 DNA: TGTGCCTGGAGTGTACGGAATGGGGAGACCCAGTACTTC. The full variable domain, rest sourced from reference TRBV30 and TRBJ2-5, is SQTIHQWPATLVQPVGSPLSLECTVEGTSNPNLYWYRQAAGRGLQLLFYSVGIGQISSEVPQNLSASRPQDRQFILSSKKLLLSDSGFYLCAWSVRNGETQYFGPGTRLLVL.

This clonotype was recorded at least ten times. CDR3 loop: CAWSVTTSGIYEQYF. For the CDR3, the DNA is TGTGCCTGGAGTGTAACGACTAGCGGCATCTACGAGCAGTACTTC. J is TRBJ2-7 and V is TRBV30, with 9 bases fitting TRBD2. The J segment lost 3 bases and the V segment lost 0 bases, leaving 6 bases of the junction unmatched. Per the germline V gene, CDR1 is GTSNPN and CDR2 is SVGIG (reference sequence). The CDR3 sequence is 15 residues long.

In its sample, this clonotype was seen a few times. J is TRBJ2-7 and V is TRBV9; 9 bases line up with TRBD1. Trimming took 0 bases from V and 5 from J; bases not matched to a gene: 9. Germline assignment: CDR1 SGDLS and CDR2 YYNGEE. The CDR3 runs to 16 residues. The CDR3 DNA is TGTGCCAGCAGCGTAGGACCGGGACAGGGCGTCAACGAGCAGTACTTC. Its protein is CASSVGPGQGVNEQYF.

The table lists this clonotype with a few counts. The rearrangement joins TRBV5-1 to TRBJ1-1, with 7 positions matching TRBD1. CDR3 length: 15 residues. Germline V gives CDR1 SGHRS, CDR2 YFSETQ. The junction had 17 bases not matched to a gene; V was cut back by 4 bases and J by 11 bases. The CDR3 loop is CASSPGTENTLEAFF. Here the CDR3 DNA reads TGCGCCAGCAGCCCTGGGACAGAAAACACCCTCGAGGCTTTCTTT.

V is TRBV7-9 and J is TRBJ2-6; D uncertain. The CDR3 totals 17 residues. Germline CDR1 SEHNR, CDR2 FQNEAQ (reference sequence). The V gene lost 5 bases and the J gene lost 0 bases, with 14 bases spanning the gap. CDR3: CASSQRRDSSGANVLTF. In DNA, the CDR3 is TGTGCCAGCAGCCAACGACGCGATTCCTCTGGGGCCAACGTCCTGACTTTC.

This chain uses TRBV18 with TRBJ2-1; no definite D call. Germline values: CDR1 KGHSH, CDR2 LQKENI. This CDR3 contains 15 residues. With 2 bases removed from V and 2 bases from J, the gap between germline ends came to 10 bases. In DNA, the CDR3 is TGTGCCAGCTCACCAATGAGCGAGACCTACAATGAGCAGTTCTTC. Translating gives CASSPMSETYNEQFF.

This clonotype was recorded many times. The chain uses TRBV7-9 and TRBJ2-3; 12 nucleotides match TRBD2. The germline V gene encodes CDR1 SEHNR and CDR2 FQNEAQ (reference sequence). The CDR3 consists of 15 residues. With 6 bases clipped from V and 2 bases from J, the junction kept 3 bases outside the gene matches. The CDR3 nucleotides are TGTGCCAGCAGGACTAGCGGGGGACCCACAGATACGCAGTATTTT. Translated, it gives CASRTSGGPTDTQYF.

J is TRBJ2-5 and V is TRBV29-1; D tentatively reads TRBD1 or TRBD2 (6 bases each). The CDR3 is 13 amino acids. CDR1 is SQVTM and CDR2 is ANQGSEA in the germline V gene. V dropped 2 bases and J dropped 4 bases, with 11 bases sitting between them. The CDR3 reads CSVERGTRETQYF. The CDR3 DNA sequence: TGCAGCGTTGAAAGGGGGACTCGAGAGACCCAGTACTTC.

Ten or more counts support this clonotype. The V and J genes are TRBV7-9 and TRBJ1-1; D is undetermined. The V gene's germline CDR1 is SEHNR and CDR2 FQNEAQ (reference sequence). The CDR3 is 11 amino acids. The V and J ends lost 0 bases and 10 bases respectively, with 6 bases between them. The CDR3 region has the DNA TGTGCCAGCAGCTTAGCCGGTCCAGCTTTCTTT. Residues: CASSLAGPAFF.

This clonotype was seen a few times. The rearrangement uses TRBV27 and TRBJ2-7, with D maybe TRBD1 (6 bases). V was trimmed by 5 bases and J by 4 bases, leaving 12 bases between them. CDR3 length: 13 residues. CDR1 is MNHEY, CDR2 SMNVEV, per germline (reference sequence). The CDR3 coding sequence is TGTGCCAGCAGTAAGGGACACCAGTACGAGCAGTACTTC. Amino acid sequence: CASSKGHQYEQYF.

This clonotype was counted ten times or more. The CDR3 DNA reads as TGTGCCACCAGTGTTCTGGGGAATCAGCCCCAGCATTTT. The encoded protein is CATSVLGNQPQHF. The chain joins TRBV24-1 to TRBJ1-5, with D hard to call. The CDR3 is 13 residues long. The V gene's germline CDR1 is KGHDR and CDR2 SFDVKD. V gave up 5 bases and J gave up 4 bases, with 8 bases separating them.

This clonotype was counted a few times. V and J are TRBV15 and TRBJ1-2; 9 nucleotides agree with TRBD1. Germline trimming cut 1 base from V and 2 bases from J; bases unmatched to any gene: 5. From germline, CDR1 is LNHNV and CDR2 YYDKDF (reference sequence). CDR3 size: 16 residues. CDR3 loop: CATSRAGDRANYGYTF. The CDR3 bases are TGTGCCACCAGCAGAGCCGGGGACAGGGCAAACTATGGCTACACCTTC.

The CDR3 loop is CSVSAAASNIQYF. CDR3 sequence (DNA): TGCAGCGTTTCAGCCGCGGCTAGTAACATTCAGTACTTC. V usage is TRBV29-1 and J usage is TRBJ2-4; unclear D gene. The CDR3 runs 13 residues. Germline V lookup: CDR1 SQVTM, CDR2 ANQGSEA. V dropped 5 bases and J dropped 7 bases, with 15 bases sitting between them.

The V call is TRBV7-8, the J call TRBJ2-1, with TRBD2 matching over 15 bases. V was pared by 3 bases and J by 0 bases, with 6 bases of the junction left unmatched. CDR3 length: 19 amino acids. Looked up from germline, CDR1 is SGHVS and CDR2 is FQNEAQ. The CDR3 is CASSFRTSGGASSYNEQFF. The CDR3 region has the DNA TGTGCCAGCAGCTTCCGGACTAGCGGGGGGGCGAGCTCCTACAATGAGCAGTTCTTC. Full variable domain (outside the CDR3, taken from reference TRBV7-8 and TRBJ2-1): GAGVSQSPRYKVAKRGQDVALRCDPISGHVSLFWYQQALGQGPEFLTYFQNEAQLDKSGLPSDRFFAERPEGSVSTLKIQRTQQEDSAVYLCASSFRTSGGASSYNEQFFGPGTRLTVL.

The rearrangement uses TRBV20-1 and TRBJ2-5; the match to TRBD2 covers 8 bases. The CDR3 is 12 residues long. The germline V gene encodes CDR1 DFQATT and CDR2 SNEGSKA (reference sequence). V shed 7 bases and J 5 bases; nucleotides not matched to a gene: 6. The CDR3 is CSVKAGVETQYF. CDR3 DNA: TGCAGTGTAAAAGCGGGGGTGGAGACCCAGTACTTC.

Many counts were recorded for this clonotype. The V and J genes are TRBV27 and TRBJ1-6; D uncertain. This CDR3 has 14 residues. V gave up 4 bases and J gave up 6 bases, with 10 bases separating them. Germline lookup yields CDR1 MNHEY and CDR2 SMNVEV (reference sequence). Written as DNA, the CDR3 is TGTGCCAGCAGTTCCGGGTTCTCTAATTCACCCCTCCACTTT. Its protein is CASSSGFSNSPLHF.

The chain couples TRBV19 to TRBJ1-5, with D unclear. Trimming took off 3 bases at V and 1 base at J, with 10 bases between the two ends. Germline V gives CDR1 LNHDA, CDR2 SQIVND (reference sequence). The CDR3 contains 15 residues. The CDR3 DNA follows: TGTGCCAGTAGTATCCGGCTTGTCAGCAATCAGCCCCAGCATTTT. Its translation is CASSIRLVSNQPQHF.

This clonotype was seen a few times. The J gene is TRBJ2-1, the V gene TRBV15, with D unresolved. With 4 bases removed from V and 10 bases from J, the gap between germline ends came to 20 bases. The length of the CDR3 is 15 residues. From germline, CDR1 is LNHNV and CDR2 YYDKDF (reference sequence). CDR3 residues: CATSTVTGPPWEQFF. The CDR3 nucleotides read TGTGCCACCAGCACGGTGACTGGTCCTCCGTGGGAGCAGTTCTTC.

The chain links TRBV9 to TRBJ2-1, with 11 bases that match TRBD2. V shed 2 bases and J 5 bases; nucleotides not matched to a gene: 6. Germline CDR1 reads SGDLS; CDR2 reads YYNGEE. This CDR3 region has 16 residues. This CDR3 reads CASSVLAGGPHNEQFF. The CDR3, as DNA: TGTGCCAGCAGCGTCTTAGCGGGGGGGCCCCACAATGAGCAGTTCTTC.

This clonotype was seen repeatedly, ten times or more. The rearrangement links TRBV6-5 to TRBJ1-6, with 8 bases that match TRBD1. The CDR3 sequence is 18 residues long. V lost 0 bases, J lost 8 bases, and 12 bases stayed unmatched. Germline CDR1 MNHEY, CDR2 SVGAGI. The CDR3 DNA sequence: TGTGCCAGCAGTTACTCGCCCCAGGGGGCATCGGGTTATTCACCCCTCCACTTT. Amino acid sequence: CASSYSPQGASGYSPLHF.

This clonotype came up a few times. The chain has TRBV3-1 and TRBJ2-5, with TRBD2 identical over 8 bases. V gave up 3 bases and J gave up 3 bases; unmatched junction bases: 6. Looked up from germline, CDR1 is LGHDT and CDR2 is YNNKEL (reference sequence). This CDR3 spans 15 amino acids. This chain's CDR3 is CASSHQLAAKETQYF. The DNA of the CDR3 is TGTGCCAGCAGCCATCAACTAGCGGCCAAAGAGACCCAGTACTTC.

The chain combines TRBV12-5 with TRBJ2-1; D not resolved. This CDR3 comprises 16 residues. Germline CDR1 LGHNT, CDR2 FRNRAP. V was cut by 5 bases and J by 0 bases, with 14 bases left in between. CDR3 DNA: TGTGCTAGTGGTCCCCCCCCTCCGGGCTCCTACAATGAGCAGTTCTTC. It encodes CASGPPPPGSYNEQFF.